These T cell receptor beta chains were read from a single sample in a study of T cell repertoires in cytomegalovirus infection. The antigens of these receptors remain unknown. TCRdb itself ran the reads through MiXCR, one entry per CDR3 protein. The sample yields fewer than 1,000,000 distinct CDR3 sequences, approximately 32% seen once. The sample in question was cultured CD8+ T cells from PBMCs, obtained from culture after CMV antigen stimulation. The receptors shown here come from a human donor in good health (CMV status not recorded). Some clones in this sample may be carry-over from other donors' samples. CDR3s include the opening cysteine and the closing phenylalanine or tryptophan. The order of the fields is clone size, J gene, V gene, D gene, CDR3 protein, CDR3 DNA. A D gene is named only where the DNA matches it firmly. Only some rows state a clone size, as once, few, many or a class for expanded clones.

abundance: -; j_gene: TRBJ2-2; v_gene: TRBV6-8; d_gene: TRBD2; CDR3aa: CASSYGGLAGFGELFF; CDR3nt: TGTGCCAGCAGTTACGGGGGACTAGCGGGATTCGGGGAGCTGTTTTTT
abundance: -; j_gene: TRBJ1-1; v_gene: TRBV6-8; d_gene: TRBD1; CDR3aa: CASSYSSWPGTGDTEAFF; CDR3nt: TGTGCCAGCAGTTACTCGAGCTGGCCCGGGACAGGGGACACTGAAGCTTTCTTT
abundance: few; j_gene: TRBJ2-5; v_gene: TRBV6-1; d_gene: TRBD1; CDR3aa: CASSTHPTGGRETQYF; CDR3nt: TGTGCCAGCAGTACACATCCCACAGGGGGCAGGGAGACCCAGTACTTC
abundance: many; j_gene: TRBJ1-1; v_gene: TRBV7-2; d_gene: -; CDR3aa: CASSFVRVNSMQWAFF; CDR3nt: TGTGCCAGCAGCTTCGTCAGGGTTAATAGCATGCAGTGGGCTTTCTTT
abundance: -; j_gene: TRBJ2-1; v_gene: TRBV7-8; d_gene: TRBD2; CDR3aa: CATGAGGNEQFF; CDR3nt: TGTGCCACCGGTGCGGGGGGCAATGAGCAGTTCTTC
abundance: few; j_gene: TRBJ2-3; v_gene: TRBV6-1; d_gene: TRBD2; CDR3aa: CASSDWVAGGRTDTQYF; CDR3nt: TGTGCCAGCAGTGATTGGGTAGCGGGGGGGCGGACAGATACGCAGTATTTT
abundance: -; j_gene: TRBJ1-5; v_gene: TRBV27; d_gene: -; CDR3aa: CASSPRGRRDQPQHF; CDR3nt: TGTGCCAGCAGTCCGCGAGGCAGGAGGGATCAGCCCCAGCATTTT
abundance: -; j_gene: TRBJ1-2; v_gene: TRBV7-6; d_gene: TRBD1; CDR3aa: CASSPDRVEDGYTF; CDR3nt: TGTGCCAGCAGCCCCGACAGGGTGGAAGATGGCTACACCTTC
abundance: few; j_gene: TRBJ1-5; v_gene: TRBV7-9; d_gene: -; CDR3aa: CASSLVGTANQPQHF; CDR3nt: TGTGCCAGCAGCTTGGTCGGGACGGCCAATCAGCCCCAGCATTTT
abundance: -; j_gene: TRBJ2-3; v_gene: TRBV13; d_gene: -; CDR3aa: CASSLRANTDTQYF; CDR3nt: TGTGCCAGCAGCTTGCGGGCCAACACAGATACGCAGTATTTT
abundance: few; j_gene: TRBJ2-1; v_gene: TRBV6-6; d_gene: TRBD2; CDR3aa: CASTYVLAGGLDEQFF; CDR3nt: TGTGCCAGCACTTACGTACTAGCGGGGGGGCTCGATGAGCAGTTCTTC
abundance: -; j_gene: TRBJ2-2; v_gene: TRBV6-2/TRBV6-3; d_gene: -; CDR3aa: CASNPSIPTDTGELFF; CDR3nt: TGTGCCAGCAATCCTTCGATACCAACAGACACCGGGGAGCTGTTTTTT
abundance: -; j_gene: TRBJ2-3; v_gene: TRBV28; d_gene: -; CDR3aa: CASSSINRKFTDTQYF; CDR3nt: TGTGCCAGCAGTTCCATAAACAGGAAATTCACAGATACGCAGTATTTT
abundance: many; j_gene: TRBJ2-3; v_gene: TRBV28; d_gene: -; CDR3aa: CASSLSPSADTQYF; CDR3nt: TGTGCCAGCAGTTTATCCCCTTCGGCAGATACGCAGTATTTT
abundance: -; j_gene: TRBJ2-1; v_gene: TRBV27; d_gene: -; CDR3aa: CASSQRGPSSYNEQFF; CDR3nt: TGTGCCAGCAGTCAACGAGGTCCGAGCTCCTACAATGAGCAGTTCTTC
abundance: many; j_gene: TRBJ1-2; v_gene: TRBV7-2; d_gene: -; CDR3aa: CASSLGGGKPLIYGYTF; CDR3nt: TGTGCCAGCAGCTTAGGAGGGGGAAAGCCGCTAATCTATGGCTACACCTTC
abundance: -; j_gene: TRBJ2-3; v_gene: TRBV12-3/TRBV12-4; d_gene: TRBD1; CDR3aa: CASSFITGGGGTDTQYF; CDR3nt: TGTGCCAGCAGTTTCATAACAGGGGGTGGGGGCACAGATACGCAGTATTTT
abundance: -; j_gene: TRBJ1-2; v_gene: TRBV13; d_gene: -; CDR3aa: CASSLGPTVRRYGYTF; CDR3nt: TGTGCCAGCAGCTTAGGCCCAACGGTTCGACGCTATGGCTACACCTTC
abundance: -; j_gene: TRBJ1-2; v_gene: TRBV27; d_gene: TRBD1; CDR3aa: CVSRLGQAPYGYTF; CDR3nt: TGTGTCAGCAGGCTAGGACAGGCCCCCTATGGCTACACCTTC
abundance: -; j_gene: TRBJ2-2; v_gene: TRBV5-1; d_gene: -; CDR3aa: CASSLAWLSGELFF; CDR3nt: TGCGCCAGCAGCTTGGCCTGGTTGAGCGGGGAGCTGTTTTTT
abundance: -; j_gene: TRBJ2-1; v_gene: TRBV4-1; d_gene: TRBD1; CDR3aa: CASSQVGTGGLNEQFF; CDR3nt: TGCGCCAGCAGCCAAGTGGGGACAGGGGGATTGAATGAGCAGTTCTTC
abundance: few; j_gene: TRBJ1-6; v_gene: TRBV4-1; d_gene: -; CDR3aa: CASSQGWGGNSPLHF; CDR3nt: TGCGCCAGCAGCCAAGGGTGGGGTGGTAATTCACCCCTCCACTTT
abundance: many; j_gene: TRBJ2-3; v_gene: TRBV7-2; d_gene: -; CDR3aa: CASSSTGYSTDTQYF; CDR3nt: TGTGCCAGCAGCTCCACAGGCTACAGCACAGATACGCAGTATTTT
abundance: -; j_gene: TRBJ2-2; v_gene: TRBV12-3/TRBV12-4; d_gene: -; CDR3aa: CASRPTENTGELFF; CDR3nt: TGTGCCAGCAGGCCGACAGAAAACACGGGGGAGCTGTTTTTT
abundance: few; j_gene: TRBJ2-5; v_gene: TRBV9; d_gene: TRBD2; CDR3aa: CASSVAGGLGETQYF; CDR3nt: TGTGCCAGCAGCGTAGCGGGGGGGCTAGGAGAGACCCAGTACTTC
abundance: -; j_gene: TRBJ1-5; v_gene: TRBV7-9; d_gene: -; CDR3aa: CASSLGQSSQPQHF; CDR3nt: TGTGCCAGCAGCTTAGGACAGTCAAGTCAGCCCCAGCATTTT
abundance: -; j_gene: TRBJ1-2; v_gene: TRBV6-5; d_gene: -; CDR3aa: CASRITPPGRLRYGYTF; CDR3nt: TGTGCCAGCAGAATCACACCTCCGGGACGGCTACGTTATGGCTACACCTTC
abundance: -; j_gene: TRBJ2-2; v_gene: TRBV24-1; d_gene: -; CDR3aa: CTTSDSTGELFF; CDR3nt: TGTACCACCAGTGATTCCACCGGGGAGCTGTTTTTT
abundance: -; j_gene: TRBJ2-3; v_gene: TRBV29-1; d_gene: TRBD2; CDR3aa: CSVDRTSGGPDTQYF; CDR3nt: TGCAGCGTTGATCGGACTAGCGGGGGCCCAGATACGCAGTATTTT
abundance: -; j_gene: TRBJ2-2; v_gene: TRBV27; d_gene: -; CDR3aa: CASSLIGAGTGELFF; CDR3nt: TGTGCCAGCAGTTTAATTGGGGCTGGCACCGGGGAGCTGTTTTTT
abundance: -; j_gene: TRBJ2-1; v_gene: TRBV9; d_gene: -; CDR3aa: CASSEGAGRQFF; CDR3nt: TGTGCCAGCAGCGAAGGGGCGGGAAGGCAGTTCTTC
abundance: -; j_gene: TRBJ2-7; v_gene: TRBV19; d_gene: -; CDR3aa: CASSIEPTTNYEQYF; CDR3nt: TGTGCCAGTAGTATAGAACCGACGACAAACTACGAGCAGTACTTC
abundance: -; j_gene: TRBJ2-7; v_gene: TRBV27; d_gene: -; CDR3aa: CASRTIAARDYEQYF; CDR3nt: TGTGCCAGCAGAACTATAGCGGCCAGAGACTACGAGCAGTACTTC
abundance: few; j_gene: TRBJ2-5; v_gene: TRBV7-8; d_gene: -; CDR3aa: CASSLAGRTQYF; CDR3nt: TGTGCCAGCAGCTTAGCAGGGCGAACCCAGTACTTC